The T cell receptor beta chain under discussion was sequenced for a study of blood T cell repertoires in COVID-19. About the research overall: In each case, the material was cDNA or gDNA derived from T cells, B-cell-depleted T cells, or PBMCs.

The CDR3 contains 16 residues. CDR1 KGHDR and CDR2 SFDVKD come from the germline V gene. Trimming pared 4 bases from V and 5 bases from J, leaving 17 bases between. Original processing notes: Amplifying reference gene primers gave estimates of nucleated cell counts. Sequenced by immunoSEQ multiplex PCR; TCRdb stores in-frame clones only, minus some. For V, J and clone size, that table is used; D and trimming come from the DNA. The sample includes under 65,000 clones, about nine tenths of them seen just once. This clone was counted a single time. The sequence was collected from a human donor in a cohort sampled during active COVID-19. Sequencing was performed on peripheral blood. V usage is TRBV24-1 and J usage is TRBJ2-1; maybe TRBD2 (5 bases). The CDR3 region is CATSDRALDGDNEQFF. The CDR3 DNA reads TGTGCCACCAGTGACCGAGCCTTGGACGGGGACAATGAGCAGTTCTTC.